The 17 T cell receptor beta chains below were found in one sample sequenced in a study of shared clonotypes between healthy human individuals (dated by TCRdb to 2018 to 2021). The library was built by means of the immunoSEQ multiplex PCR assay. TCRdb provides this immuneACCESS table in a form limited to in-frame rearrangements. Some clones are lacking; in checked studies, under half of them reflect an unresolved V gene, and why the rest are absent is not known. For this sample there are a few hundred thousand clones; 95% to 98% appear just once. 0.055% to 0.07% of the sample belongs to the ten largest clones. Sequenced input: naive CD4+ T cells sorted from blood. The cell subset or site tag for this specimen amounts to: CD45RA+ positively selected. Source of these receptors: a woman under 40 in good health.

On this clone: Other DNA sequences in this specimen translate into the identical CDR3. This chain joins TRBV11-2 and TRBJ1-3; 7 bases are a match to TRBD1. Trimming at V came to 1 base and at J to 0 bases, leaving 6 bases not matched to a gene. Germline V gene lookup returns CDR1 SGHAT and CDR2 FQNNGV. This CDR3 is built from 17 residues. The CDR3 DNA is TGTGCCAGCAGCTTAGGAGTCAGGGGGGACTCTGGAAACACCATATATTTT. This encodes CASSLGVRGDSGNTIYF.

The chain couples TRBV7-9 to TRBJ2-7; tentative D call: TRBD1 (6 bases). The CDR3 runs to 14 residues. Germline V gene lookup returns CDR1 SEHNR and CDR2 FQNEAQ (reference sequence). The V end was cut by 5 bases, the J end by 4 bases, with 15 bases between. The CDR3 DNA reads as TGTGCCAGCAGCACACGGGACATTCGGTACGAGCAGTACTTC. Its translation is CASSTRDIRYEQYF.

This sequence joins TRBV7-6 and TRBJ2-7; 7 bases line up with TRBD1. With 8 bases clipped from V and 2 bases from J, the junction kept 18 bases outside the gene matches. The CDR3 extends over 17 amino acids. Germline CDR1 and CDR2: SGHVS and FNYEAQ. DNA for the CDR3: TGTGCCAGCTCCACTCCCTTTGCCGGGACAGAAGCCTACGAGCAGTACTTC. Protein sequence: CASSTPFAGTEAYEQYF.

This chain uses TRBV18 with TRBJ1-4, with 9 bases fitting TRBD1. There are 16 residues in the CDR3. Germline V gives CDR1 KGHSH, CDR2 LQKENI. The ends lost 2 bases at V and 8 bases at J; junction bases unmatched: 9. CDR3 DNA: TGTGCCAGCTCACCAGGAGCGACAGGGGGGAACGAAAAACTGTTTTTT. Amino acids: CASSPGATGGNEKLFF.

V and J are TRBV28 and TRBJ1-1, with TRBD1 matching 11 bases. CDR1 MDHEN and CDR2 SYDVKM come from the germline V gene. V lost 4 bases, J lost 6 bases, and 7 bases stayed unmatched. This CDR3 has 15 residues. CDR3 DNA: TGTGCCAGCAGTTCACCGGGACAGGGGGGATCTGAAGCTTTCTTT. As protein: CASSSPGQGGSEAFF.

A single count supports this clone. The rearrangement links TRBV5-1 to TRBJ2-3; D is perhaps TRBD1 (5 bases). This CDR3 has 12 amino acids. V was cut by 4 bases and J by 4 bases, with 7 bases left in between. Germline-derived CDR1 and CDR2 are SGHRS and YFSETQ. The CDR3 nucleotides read TGCGCCAGCAGCCAGGGTTCAGATACGCAGTATTTT. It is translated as CASSQGSDTQYF.

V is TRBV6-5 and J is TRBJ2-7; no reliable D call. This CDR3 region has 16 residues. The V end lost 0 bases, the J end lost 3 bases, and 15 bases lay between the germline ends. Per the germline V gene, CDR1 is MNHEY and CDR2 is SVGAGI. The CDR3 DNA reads TGTGCCAGCAGTTACTCGACCAGGTCTCCTTACTACGAGCAGTACTTC. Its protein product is CASSYSTRSPYYEQYF.

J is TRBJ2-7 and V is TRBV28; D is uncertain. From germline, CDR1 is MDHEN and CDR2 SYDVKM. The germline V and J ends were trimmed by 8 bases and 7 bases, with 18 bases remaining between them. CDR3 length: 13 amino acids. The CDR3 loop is CASWNRISMEQYF. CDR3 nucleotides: TGTGCCAGCTGGAACAGAATTTCCATGGAGCAGTACTTC.

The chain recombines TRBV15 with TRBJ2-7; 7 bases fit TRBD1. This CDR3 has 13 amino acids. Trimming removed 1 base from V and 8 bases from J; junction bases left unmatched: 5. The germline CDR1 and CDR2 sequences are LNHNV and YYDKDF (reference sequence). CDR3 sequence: CATSRGTGGQQYF. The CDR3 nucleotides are TGTGCCACCAGCAGAGGGACAGGCGGTCAGCAGTACTTC. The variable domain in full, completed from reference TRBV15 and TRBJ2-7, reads DAMVIQNPRYQVTQFGKPVTLSCSQTLNHNVMYWYQQKSSQAPKLLFHYYDKDFNNEADTPDNFQSRRPNTSFCFLDIRSPGLGDTAMYLCATSRGTGGQQYFGPGTRLTVT.

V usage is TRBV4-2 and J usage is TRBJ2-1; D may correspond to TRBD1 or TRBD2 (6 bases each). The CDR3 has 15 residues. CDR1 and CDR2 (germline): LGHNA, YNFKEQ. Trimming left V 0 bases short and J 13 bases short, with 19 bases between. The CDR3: CASSQDGKGGTAQFF. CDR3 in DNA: TGTGCCAGCAGCCAAGATGGGAAGGGGGGAACCGCACAGTTCTTC.

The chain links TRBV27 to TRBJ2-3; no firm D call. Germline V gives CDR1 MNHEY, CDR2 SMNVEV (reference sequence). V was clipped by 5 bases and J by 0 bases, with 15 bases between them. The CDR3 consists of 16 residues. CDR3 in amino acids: CASSPRLQSSTDTQYF. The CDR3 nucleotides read TGTGCCAGCAGTCCCCGTTTACAGTCTAGCACAGATACGCAGTATTTT.

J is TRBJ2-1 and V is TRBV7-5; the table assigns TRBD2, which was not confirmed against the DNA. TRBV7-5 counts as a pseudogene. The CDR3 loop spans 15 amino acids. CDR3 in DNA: TGTGTCAGAAGCTTTGGGGAGTGGATTAACTATGAGCAGTTCTTC. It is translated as CVRSFGEWINYEQFF.

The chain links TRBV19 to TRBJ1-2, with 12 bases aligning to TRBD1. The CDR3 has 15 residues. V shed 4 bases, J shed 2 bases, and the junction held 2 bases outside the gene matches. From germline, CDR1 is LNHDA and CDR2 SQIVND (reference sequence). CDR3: CASSTGTGGNYGYTF. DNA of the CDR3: TGTGCCAGTAGTACCGGGACAGGGGGCAACTATGGCTACACCTTC.

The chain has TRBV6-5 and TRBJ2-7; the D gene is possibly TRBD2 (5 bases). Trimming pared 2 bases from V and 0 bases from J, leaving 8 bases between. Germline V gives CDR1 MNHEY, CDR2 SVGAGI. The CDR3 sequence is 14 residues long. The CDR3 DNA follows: TGTGCCAGCAGTTACGAGGGAGCCTCCTACGAGCAGTACTTC. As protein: CASSYEGASYEQYF.

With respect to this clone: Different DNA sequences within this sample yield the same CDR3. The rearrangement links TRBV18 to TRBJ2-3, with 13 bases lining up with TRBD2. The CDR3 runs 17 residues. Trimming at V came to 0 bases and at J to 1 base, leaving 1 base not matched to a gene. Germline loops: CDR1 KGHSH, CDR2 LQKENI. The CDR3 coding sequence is TGTGCCAGCTCACCACCCGGACTAGCGGGAGGCACAGATACGCAGTATTTT. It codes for CASSPPGLAGGTDTQYF.

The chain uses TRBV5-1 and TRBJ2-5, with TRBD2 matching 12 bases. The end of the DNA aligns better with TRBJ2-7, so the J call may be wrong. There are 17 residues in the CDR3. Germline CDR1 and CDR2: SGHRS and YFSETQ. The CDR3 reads CASSLAKTSGSPYEQYF. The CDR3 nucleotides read TGCGCCAGCAGCTTGGCCAAGACTAGCGGGAGCCCCTACGAGCAGTACTTC.

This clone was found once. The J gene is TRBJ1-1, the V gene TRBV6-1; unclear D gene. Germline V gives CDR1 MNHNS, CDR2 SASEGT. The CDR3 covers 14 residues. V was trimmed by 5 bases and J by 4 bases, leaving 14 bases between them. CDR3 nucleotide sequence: TGTGCCAGCAGTACAAATGGGGTGGGCACTGAAGCTTTCTTT. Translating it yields CASSTNGVGTEAFF.